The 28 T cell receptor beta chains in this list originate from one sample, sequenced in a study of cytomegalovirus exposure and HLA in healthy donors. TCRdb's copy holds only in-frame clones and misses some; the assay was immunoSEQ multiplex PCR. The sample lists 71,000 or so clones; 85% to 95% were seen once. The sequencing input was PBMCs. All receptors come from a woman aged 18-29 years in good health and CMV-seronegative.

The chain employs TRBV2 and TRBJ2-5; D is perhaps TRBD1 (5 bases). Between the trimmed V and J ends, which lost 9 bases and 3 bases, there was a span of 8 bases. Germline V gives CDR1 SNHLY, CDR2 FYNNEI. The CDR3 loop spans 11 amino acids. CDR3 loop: CARGEEETQYF. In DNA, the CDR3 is TGTGCCAGAGGGGAAGAAGAGACCCAGTACTTC.

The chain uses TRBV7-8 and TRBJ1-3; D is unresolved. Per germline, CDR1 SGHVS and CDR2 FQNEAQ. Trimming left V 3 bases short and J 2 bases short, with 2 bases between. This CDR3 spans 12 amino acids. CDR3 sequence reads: CASSFTGNTIYF. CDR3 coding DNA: TGTGCCAGCAGCTTTACTGGAAACACCATATATTTT.

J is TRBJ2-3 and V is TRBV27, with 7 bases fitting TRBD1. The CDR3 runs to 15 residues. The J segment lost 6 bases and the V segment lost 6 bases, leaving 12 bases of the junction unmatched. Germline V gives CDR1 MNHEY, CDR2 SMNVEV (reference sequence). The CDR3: CASRSLGQGVDTQYF. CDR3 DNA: TGTGCCAGCAGATCACTGGGGCAGGGGGTGGATACGCAGTATTTT.

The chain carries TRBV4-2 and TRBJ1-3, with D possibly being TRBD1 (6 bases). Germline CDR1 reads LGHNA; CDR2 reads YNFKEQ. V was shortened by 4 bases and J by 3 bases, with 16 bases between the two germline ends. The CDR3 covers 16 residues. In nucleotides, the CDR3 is TGTGCCAGCAGCCGGGGGCCCCAGGGAGATGGAAACACCATATATTTT. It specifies CASSRGPQGDGNTIYF.

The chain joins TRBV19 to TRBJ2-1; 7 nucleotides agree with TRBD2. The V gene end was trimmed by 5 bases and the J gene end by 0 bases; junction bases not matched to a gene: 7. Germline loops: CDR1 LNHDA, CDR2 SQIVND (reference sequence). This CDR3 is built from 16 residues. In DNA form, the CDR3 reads TGTGCCAGTAGTCCTAGCGGACCCAGCTCCTACAATGAGCAGTTCTTC. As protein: CASSPSGPSSYNEQFF.

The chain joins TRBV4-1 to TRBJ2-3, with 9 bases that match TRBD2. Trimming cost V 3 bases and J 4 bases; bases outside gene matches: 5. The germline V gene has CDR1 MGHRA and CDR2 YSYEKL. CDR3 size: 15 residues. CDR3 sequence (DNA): TGCGCCAGCAGCCATAATAGCGGGAGCCCAGATACGCAGTATTTT. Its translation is CASSHNSGSPDTQYF.

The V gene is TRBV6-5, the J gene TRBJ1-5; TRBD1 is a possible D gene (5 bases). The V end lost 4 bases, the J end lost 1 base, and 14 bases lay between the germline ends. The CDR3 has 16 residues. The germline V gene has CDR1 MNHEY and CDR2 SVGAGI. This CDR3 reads CASSFWPSGSNQPQHF. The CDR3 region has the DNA TGTGCCAGCAGTTTTTGGCCTTCAGGGAGCAATCAGCCCCAGCATTTT.

The CDR3 sequence: CASSSGGDGYTF. The CDR3 DNA is TGCGCCAGCAGCTCAGGAGGGGATGGCTACACCTTC. The chain combines TRBV5-1 with TRBJ1-2, with D perhaps matching TRBD1 (5 bases). The V and J ends lost 3 bases and 6 bases respectively, with 9 bases between them. Per the germline V gene, CDR1 is SGHRS and CDR2 is YFSETQ. The CDR3 is made up of 12 amino acids.

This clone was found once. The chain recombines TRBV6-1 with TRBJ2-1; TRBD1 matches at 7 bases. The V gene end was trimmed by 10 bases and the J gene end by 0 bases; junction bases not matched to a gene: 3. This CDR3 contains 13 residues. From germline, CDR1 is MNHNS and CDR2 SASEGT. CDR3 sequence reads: CANRDSSYNEQFF. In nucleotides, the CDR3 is TGTGCCAATCGGGACAGCTCCTACAATGAGCAGTTCTTC.

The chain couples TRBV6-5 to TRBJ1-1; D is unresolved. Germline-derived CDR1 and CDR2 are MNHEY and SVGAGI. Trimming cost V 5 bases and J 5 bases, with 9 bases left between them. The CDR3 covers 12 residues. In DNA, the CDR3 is TGTGCCAGCAGTCCCTCGAGTACTGAAGCTTTCTTT. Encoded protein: CASSPSSTEAFF.

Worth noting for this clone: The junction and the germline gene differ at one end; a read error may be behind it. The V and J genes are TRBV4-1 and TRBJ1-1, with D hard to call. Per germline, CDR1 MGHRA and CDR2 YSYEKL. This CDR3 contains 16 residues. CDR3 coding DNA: TGCGCCAGCAGCCAAAGCCGAGCACTTATGAACGCTGAAGCTTTCTTT. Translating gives CASSQSRALMNAEAFF.

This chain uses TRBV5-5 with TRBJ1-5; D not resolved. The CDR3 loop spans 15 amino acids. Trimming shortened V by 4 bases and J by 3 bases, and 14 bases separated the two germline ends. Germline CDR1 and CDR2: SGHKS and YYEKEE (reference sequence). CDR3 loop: CASSLWQGANQPQHF. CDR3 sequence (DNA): TGTGCCAGCAGCCTTTGGCAAGGAGCCAATCAGCCCCAGCATTTT. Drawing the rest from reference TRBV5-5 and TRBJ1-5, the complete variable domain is DAGVTQSPTHLIKTRGQQVTLRCSPISGHKSVSWYQQVLGQGPQFIFQYYEKEERGRGNFPDRFSARQFPNYSSELNVNALLLGDSALYLCASSLWQGANQPQHFGDGTRLSIL.

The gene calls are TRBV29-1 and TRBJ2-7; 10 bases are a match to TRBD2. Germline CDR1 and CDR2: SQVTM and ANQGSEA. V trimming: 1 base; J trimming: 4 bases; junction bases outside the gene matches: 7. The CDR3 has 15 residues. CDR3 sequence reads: CSVEVPSGSSYEQYF. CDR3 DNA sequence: TGCAGCGTTGAAGTCCCTAGCGGGAGTTCTTACGAGCAGTACTTC.

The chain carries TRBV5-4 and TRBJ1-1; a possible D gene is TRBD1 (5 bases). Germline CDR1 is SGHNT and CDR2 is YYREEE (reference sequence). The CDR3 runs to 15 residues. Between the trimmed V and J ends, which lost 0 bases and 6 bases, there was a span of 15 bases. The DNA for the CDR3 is TGTGCCAGCAGCTTGGGGGCGGAGGGGTTCTCTGAAGCTTTCTTT. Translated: CASSLGAEGFSEAFF.

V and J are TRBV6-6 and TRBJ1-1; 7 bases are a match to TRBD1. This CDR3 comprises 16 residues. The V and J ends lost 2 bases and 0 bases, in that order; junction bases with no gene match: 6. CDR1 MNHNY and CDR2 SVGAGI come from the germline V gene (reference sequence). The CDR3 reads CASSYGGQRMNTEAFF. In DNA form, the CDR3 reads TGTGCCAGCAGTTACGGGGGACAGAGAATGAACACTGAAGCTTTCTTT.

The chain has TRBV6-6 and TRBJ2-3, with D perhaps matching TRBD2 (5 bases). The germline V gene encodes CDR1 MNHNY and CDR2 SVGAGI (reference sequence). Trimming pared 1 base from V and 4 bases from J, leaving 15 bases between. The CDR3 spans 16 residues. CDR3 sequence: CASSYLRGQWPDTQYF. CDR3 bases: TGTGCCAGCAGTTACTTACGGGGTCAATGGCCAGATACGCAGTATTTT.

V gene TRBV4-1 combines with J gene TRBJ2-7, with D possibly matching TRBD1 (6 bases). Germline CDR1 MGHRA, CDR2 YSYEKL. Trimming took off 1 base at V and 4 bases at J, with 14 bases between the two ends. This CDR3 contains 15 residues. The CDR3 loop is CASSQGRGPAYEQYF. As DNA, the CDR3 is TGCGCCAGCAGCCAAGGCAGGGGCCCCGCGTACGAGCAGTACTTC.

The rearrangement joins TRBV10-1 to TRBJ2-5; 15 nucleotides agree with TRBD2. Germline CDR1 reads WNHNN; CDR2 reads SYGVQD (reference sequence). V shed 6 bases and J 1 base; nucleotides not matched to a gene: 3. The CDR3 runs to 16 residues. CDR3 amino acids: CASSKGLAGGQETQYF. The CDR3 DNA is TGCGCCAGCAGCAAGGGACTAGCGGGGGGCCAAGAGACCCAGTACTTC.

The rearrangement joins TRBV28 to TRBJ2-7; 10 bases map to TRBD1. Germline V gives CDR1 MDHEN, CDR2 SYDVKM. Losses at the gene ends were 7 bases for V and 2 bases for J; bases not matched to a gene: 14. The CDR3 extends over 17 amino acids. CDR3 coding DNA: TGTGCCAGCACCGCGGACAGGGGGGGGCTCGCAGCCTACGAGCAGTACTTC. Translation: CASTADRGGLAAYEQYF.

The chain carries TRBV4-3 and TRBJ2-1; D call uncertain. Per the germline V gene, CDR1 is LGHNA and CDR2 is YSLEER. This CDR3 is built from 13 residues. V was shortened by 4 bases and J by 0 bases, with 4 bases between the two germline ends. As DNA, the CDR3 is TGCGCCAGCAGCCGGGCCTCCTACAATGAGCAGTTCTTC. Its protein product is CASSRASYNEQFF.

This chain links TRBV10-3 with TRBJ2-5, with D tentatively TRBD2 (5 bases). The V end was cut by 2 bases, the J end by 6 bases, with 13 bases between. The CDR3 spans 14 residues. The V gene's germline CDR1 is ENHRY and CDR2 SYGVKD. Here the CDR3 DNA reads TGTGCCATCAGTGAGATGCCGGGGAGCCAGACCCAGTACTTC. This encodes CAISEMPGSQTQYF.

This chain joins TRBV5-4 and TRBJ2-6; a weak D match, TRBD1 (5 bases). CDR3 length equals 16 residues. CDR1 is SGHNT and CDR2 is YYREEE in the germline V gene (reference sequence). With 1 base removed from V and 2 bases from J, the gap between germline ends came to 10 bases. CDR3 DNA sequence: TGTGCCAGCAGCTTGCCAGGGAAGGCTGGGGCCAACGTCCTGACTTTC. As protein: CASSLPGKAGANVLTF.

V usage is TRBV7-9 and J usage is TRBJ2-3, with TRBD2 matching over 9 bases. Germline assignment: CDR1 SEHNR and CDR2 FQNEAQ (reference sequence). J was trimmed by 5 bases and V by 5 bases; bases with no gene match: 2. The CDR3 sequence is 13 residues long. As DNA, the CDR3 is TGTGCCAGCAGCCCAGCGGGGGGAGATACGCAGTATTTT. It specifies CASSPAGGDTQYF.

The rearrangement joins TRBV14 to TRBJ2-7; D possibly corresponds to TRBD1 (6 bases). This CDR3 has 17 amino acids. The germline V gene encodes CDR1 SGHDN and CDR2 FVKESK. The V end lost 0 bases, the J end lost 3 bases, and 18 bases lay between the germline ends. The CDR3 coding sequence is TGTGCCAGCAGCCAAGATGACCGTGGGGGCCCATTCTACGAGCAGTACTTC. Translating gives CASSQDDRGGPFYEQYF.

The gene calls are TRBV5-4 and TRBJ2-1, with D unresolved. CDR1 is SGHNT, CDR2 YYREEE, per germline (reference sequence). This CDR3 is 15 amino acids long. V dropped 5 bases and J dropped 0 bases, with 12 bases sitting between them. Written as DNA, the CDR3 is TGTGCCAGCAGTCTAGACGGAAACTCCTACAATGAGCAGTTCTTC. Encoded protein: CASSLDGNSYNEQFF.

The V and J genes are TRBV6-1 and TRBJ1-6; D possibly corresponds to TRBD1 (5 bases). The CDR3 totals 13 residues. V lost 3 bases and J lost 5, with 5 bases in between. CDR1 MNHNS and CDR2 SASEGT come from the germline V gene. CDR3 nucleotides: TGTGCCAGCAGTGACAGGGATAATTCACCCCTCCACTTT. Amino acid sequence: CASSDRDNSPLHF.

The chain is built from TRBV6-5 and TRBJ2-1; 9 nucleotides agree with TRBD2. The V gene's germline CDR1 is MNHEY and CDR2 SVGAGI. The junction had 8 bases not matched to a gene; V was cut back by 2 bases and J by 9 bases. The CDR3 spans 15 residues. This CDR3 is CASSYTAGGPSEQFF. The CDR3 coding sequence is TGTGCCAGCAGTTACACGGCGGGAGGGCCTAGTGAGCAGTTCTTC.

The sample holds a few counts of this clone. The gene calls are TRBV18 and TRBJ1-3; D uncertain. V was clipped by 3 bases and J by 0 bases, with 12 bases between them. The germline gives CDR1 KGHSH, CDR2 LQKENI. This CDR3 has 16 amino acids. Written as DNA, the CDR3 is TGTGCCAGCTCACCCACTGCTTCACTCTCTGGAAACACCATATATTTT. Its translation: CASSPTASLSGNTIYF. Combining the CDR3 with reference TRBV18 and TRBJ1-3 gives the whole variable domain NAGVMQNPRHLVRRRGQEARLRCSPMKGHSHVYWYRQLPEEGLKFMVYLQKENIIDESGMPKERFSAEFPKEGPSILRIQQVVRGDSAAYFCASSPTASLSGNTIYFGEGSWLTVV.